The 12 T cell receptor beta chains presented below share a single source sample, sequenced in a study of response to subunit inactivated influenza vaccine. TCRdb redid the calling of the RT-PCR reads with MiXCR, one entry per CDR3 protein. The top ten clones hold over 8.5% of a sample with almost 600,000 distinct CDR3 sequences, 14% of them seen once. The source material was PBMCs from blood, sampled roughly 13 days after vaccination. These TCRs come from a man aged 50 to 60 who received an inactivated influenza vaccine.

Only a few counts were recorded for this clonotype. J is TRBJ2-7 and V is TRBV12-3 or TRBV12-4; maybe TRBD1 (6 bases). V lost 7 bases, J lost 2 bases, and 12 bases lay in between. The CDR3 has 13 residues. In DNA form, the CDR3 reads TGTGCCAGCAAACACAGGGAAACCTACGAGCAGTACTTC. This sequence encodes CASKHRETYEQYF.

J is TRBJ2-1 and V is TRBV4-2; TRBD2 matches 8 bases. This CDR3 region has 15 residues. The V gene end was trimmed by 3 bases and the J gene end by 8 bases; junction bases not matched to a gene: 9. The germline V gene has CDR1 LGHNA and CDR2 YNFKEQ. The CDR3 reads CASSHRSRGGDEQFF. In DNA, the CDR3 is TGTGCCAGCAGCCACAGAAGCCGGGGGGGGGATGAGCAGTTCTTC.

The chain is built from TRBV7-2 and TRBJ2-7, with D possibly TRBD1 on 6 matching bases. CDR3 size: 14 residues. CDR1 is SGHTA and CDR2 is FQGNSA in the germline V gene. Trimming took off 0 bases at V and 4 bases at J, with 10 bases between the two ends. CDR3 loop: CASSLATGLYEQYF. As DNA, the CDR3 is TGTGCCAGCAGCTTAGCTACAGGGTTGTACGAGCAGTACTTC.

The CDR3 region has the DNA TGCGCCAGCAGCCATTGGGACAAATCTAGCACAGATACGCAGTATTTT. This sequence encodes CASSHWDKSSTDTQYF. This chain connects TRBV4-3 to TRBJ2-3; possible D gene TRBD1, 6 bases. CDR1 is LGHNA and CDR2 is YSLEER in the germline V gene. The CDR3 totals 16 residues. V was cut by 3 bases and J by 0 bases, with 13 bases left in between.

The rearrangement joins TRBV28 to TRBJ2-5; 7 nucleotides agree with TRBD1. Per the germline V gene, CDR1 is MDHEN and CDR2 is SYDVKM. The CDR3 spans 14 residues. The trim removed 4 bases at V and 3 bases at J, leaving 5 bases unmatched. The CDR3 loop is CASSSGQSKETQYF. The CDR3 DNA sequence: TGTGCCAGCAGTTCGGGACAGAGTAAAGAGACCCAGTACTTC. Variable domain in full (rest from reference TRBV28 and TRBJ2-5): DVKVTQSSRYLVKRTGEKVFLECVQDMDHENMFWYRQDPGLGLRLIYFSYDVKMKEKGDIPEGYSVSREKKERFSLILESASTNQTSMYLCASSSGQSKETQYFGPGTRLLVL.

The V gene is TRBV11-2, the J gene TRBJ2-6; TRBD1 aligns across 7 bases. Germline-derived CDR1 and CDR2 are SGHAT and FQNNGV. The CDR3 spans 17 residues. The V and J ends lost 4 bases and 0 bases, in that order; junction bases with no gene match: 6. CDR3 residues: CASSWGQLLSGANVLTF. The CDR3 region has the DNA TGTGCCAGCAGCTGGGGACAGCTACTCTCTGGGGCCAACGTCCTGACTTTC.

The CDR3: CASTGFSMTQYF. The CDR3 nucleotides are TGTGCCAGCACCGGATTTTCAATGACCCAGTACTTC. V usage is TRBV7-2 and J usage is TRBJ2-5; unclear D gene. In germline, CDR1 is SGHTA, CDR2 FQGNSA. The CDR3 is 12 residues long. Trimming shortened V by 7 bases and J by 7 bases, and 13 bases separated the two germline ends.

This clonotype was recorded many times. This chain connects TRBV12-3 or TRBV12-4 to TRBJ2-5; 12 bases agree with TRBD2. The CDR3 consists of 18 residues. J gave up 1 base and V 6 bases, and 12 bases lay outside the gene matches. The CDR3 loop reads CASRSHSGTSGPQETQYF. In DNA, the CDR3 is TGTGCCAGCAGATCCCACTCCGGGACTAGCGGGCCCCAAGAGACCCAGTACTTC.

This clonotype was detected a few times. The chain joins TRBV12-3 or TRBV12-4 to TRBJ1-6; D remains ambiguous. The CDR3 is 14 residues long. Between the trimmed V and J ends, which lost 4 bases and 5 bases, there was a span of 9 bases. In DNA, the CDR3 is TGTGCCAGCAGTTCATCCGGGAATAATTCACCCCTCCACTTT. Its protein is CASSSSGNNSPLHF.

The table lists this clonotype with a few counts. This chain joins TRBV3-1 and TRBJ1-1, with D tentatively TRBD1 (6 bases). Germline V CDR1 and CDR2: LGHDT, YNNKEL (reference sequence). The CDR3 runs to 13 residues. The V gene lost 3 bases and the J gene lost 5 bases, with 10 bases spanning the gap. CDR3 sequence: CASSQGTSTEAFF. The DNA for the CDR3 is TGTGCCAGCAGCCAGGGGACAAGTACTGAAGCTTTCTTT. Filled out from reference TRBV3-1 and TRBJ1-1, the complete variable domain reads DTAVSQTPKYLVTQMGNDKSIKCEQNLGHDTMYWYKQDSKKFLKIMFSYNNKELIINETVPNRFSPKSPDKAHLNLHINSLELGDSAVYFCASSQGTSTEAFFGQGTRLTVV.

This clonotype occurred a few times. The chain's CDR3 is CASGLVLRVGTENTGELFF. The CDR3 coding sequence is TGTGCTAGTGGTTTGGTACTCCGAGTCGGGACAGAAAACACCGGGGAGCTGTTTTTT. V and J are TRBV12-5 and TRBJ2-2, with 7 bases lining up with TRBD1. The length of the CDR3 is 19 residues. CDR1 is LGHNT and CDR2 is FRNRAP in the germline V gene. V lost 0 bases and J lost 2; bases outside the gene matches: 12.

CDR3 region: CSASAGARETQYF. CDR3 DNA: TGCAGTGCTAGTGCGGGGGCCAGGGAGACCCAGTACTTC. The chain recombines TRBV20-1 with TRBJ2-5; tentative D call: TRBD2 (7 bases). The CDR3 extends over 13 amino acids. The V end was cut by 3 bases, the J end by 5 bases, with 13 bases between. The germline gives CDR1 DFQATT, CDR2 SNEGSKA (reference sequence).